Given below is one T cell receptor (beta chain) in context. Its antigen is still unknown. The sample originates from a study of T-cell memory formation after mild COVID-19. Study in general: Clusters of TCRs were largely donor specific.

Notes on the study in general: The finding that pre-infection memory included some responding clones suggested that cross-reactive memory joined. Mainly in CM and EM were contracting CD4+ clones; CD8+ were in EMRA.

Libraries for TCRalpha and TCRbeta carried sample barcodes and unique molecular identifiers via 5'RACE. A single record per CDR3 protein comes from TCRdb applying MiXCR to the 5' RACE reads. This table has hundreds of thousands of distinct CDR3 sequences, approximately 24% appearing once. There are 13 residues in the CDR3. CDR1 is MNHEY and CDR2 is SVGAGI in the germline V gene. Trimming cost V 6 bases and J 2 bases; bases outside gene matches: 0. This receptor was identified in an adult woman who had mild COVID-19 (a few samples of this study predate the infection). Cell type and time point are not known. Sequenced: PBMCs or a T cell subset sorted from them (not recorded which). The J gene is TRBJ1-4, the V gene TRBV6-5; TRBD1 matches at 7 bases. CDR3: CASRQGTNEKLFF. The CDR3 DNA is TGTGCCAGCAGACAGGGGACTAATGAAAAACTGTTTTTT.